This TCR beta chain was captured in a study of Ad26.COV2.S vaccination and SARS-CoV-2 variants. Study-level information: The authors gave Ad26.COV2.S intramuscularly, either once or twice 56 days apart.

The repertoire was sequenced with immunoSEQ multiplex PCR; TCRdb's copy has only in-frame clones and lacks some. Among approximately 300,000 clones listed, 86% were seen once. The study's findings and limits: The authors reported substantial breadth in spike-specific CD8+ and CD4+ T cell responses after vaccination.

Treatment specified: over 15 received Ad26.COV2.S at low or high dose, single or two shots; 5 received placebo; per-sample allocation not given. Samples analyzed were those drawn on day 63 after the first vaccine or placebo injection. An 18-55-year-old adult in Boston served as donor. Wuhan-strain spike was delivered by a replication-incompetent Ad26 vector. The CDR3 consists of 16 residues. J gave up 1 base and V 1 base, and 4 bases lay outside the gene matches. CDR1 and CDR2 from the germline V gene are LNHDA and SQIVND (reference sequence). Turning to this clone: What it recognizes is unknown.

The clonotype originates from a person aged 18-60 years who received the Ad26.COV2.S COVID-19 vaccine or a placebo. The sample in question was peripheral blood, obtained in a trial of Ad26.COV2.S vaccine versus placebo. V gene TRBV19 combines with J gene TRBJ2-3; 8 positions match TRBD2. CDR3 sequence: CASSIGAGGGTDTQYF. The CDR3 region has the DNA TGTGCCAGTAGTATAGGGGCCGGGGGGGGCACAGATACGCAGTATTTT.